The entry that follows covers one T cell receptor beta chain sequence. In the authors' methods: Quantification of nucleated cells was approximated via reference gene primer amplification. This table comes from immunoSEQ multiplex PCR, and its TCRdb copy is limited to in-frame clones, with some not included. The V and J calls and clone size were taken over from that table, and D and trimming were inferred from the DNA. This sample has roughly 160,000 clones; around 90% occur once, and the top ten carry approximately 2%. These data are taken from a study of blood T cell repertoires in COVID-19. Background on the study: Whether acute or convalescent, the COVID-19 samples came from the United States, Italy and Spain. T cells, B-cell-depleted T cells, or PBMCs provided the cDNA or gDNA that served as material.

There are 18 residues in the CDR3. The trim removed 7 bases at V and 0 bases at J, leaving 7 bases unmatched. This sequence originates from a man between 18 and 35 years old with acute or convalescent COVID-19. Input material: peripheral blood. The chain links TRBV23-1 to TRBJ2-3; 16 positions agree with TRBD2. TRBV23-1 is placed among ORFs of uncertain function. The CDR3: CASTPGLAGGASTDTQYF. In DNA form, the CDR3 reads TGCGCCAGCACCCCGGGACTAGCGGGGGGGGCTAGCACAGATACGCAGTATTTT.